What follows are 15 T cell receptor beta chains derived from one specimen sequenced in a study of T-cell reconstitution after alpha-beta-depleted transplantation in children. Preparing the TCRbeta library involved the use of unique molecular identifiers. TCRdb re-analysed the PCR reads in MiXCR, keeping a single row per CDR3 protein. This table holds over 450,000 distinct CDR3 sequences, over 9.5% found once. Sequences were derived from PBMCs, sampled before TCRalphabeta/CD19-depleted stem cell transplant. The receptors come from a child aged 2-15 years with inherited bone marrow failure, due to receive a stem cell transplant.

This clonotype appeared many times. This chain joins TRBV4-3 and TRBJ2-2; D is undetermined. CDR1 and CDR2 from the germline V gene are LGHNA and YSLEER. V dropped 3 bases and J dropped 4 bases, with 9 bases sitting between them. The CDR3 has 14 residues. The CDR3 nucleotides read TGCGCCAGCAGCCATGAGGAATCCACCGGGGAGCTGTTTTTT. Translating gives CASSHEESTGELFF.

This clonotype was counted between two and nine times. The V and J genes are TRBV30 and TRBJ1-2, with D possibly being TRBD1 (6 bases). This CDR3 has 14 residues. From germline, CDR1 is GTSNPN and CDR2 SVGIG (reference sequence). V was clipped by 5 bases and J by 2 bases, with 15 bases between them. DNA for the CDR3: TGTGCCTGGGCCATGGGGGGGCTGAACTATGGCTACACCTTC. Translated, it gives CAWAMGGLNYGYTF.

This clonotype was counted at least ten times. The genes are TRBV28 and TRBJ1-3; tentatively, D is TRBD1 (6 bases). CDR3 length: 14 amino acids. V was trimmed by 5 bases and J by 4 bases, leaving 12 bases between them. The germline CDR1 and CDR2 sequences are MDHEN and SYDVKM. As DNA, the CDR3 is TGTGCCAGCAGTGCGACAGGTCCCGGAAACACCATATATTTT. Amino acids: CASSATGPGNTIYF.

At least ten counts were recorded for this clonotype. The CDR3 sequence is CATSDNGGYTF. DNA of the CDR3: TGTGCCACCAGTGACAATGGGGGCTACACCTTC. The chain couples TRBV24-1 to TRBJ1-2; D remains ambiguous. CDR3 length: 11 residues. The V end lost 4 bases, the J end lost 8 bases, and 7 bases lay between the germline ends. Germline CDR1 is KGHDR and CDR2 is SFDVKD.

This clonotype was counted only a few times. V and J are TRBV5-1 and TRBJ2-1; 10 nucleotides line up with TRBD2. The J segment lost 3 bases and the V segment lost 3 bases, leaving 6 bases of the junction unmatched. This CDR3 spans 16 amino acids. Germline assignment: CDR1 SGHRS and CDR2 YFSETQ. The CDR3 region is CASSSESGRGYNEQFF. CDR3 sequence (DNA): TGCGCCAGCAGCTCAGAAAGCGGGAGGGGCTACAATGAGCAGTTCTTC.

The chain links TRBV15 to TRBJ2-6; D gene uncertain. Germline values: CDR1 LNHNV, CDR2 YYDKDF (reference sequence). CDR3 length: 17 amino acids. With 4 bases removed from V and 2 bases from J, the gap between germline ends came to 15 bases. The CDR3: CATSTPVGYTGANVLTF. CDR3 sequence (DNA): TGTGCCACCAGCACGCCGGTAGGGTACACTGGGGCCAACGTCCTGACTTTC.

This clonotype was seen only a few times. This sequence joins TRBV11-2 and TRBJ2-6, with 7 bases that match TRBD2. V was pared by 5 bases and J by 0 bases, with 13 bases of the junction left unmatched. CDR3 length: 19 residues. The germline CDR1 and CDR2 sequences are SGHAT and FQNNGV. CDR3 nucleotides: TGTGCCAGCAGCCCCTTAGGGCGGGAGCTCAGCTCTGGGGCCAACGTCCTGACTTTC. It yields the protein CASSPLGRELSSGANVLTF.

This clonotype was observed many times. The chain uses TRBV12-3 or TRBV12-4 and TRBJ2-7; TRBD1 aligns across 9 bases. J lost 2 bases, V lost 9 bases, and 5 bases had no gene match. This CDR3 contains 13 residues. CDR3 nucleotide sequence: TGTGCCAGTGCCGGGGACAGGGCCTACGAGCAGTACTTC. It codes for CASAGDRAYEQYF.

This clonotype was observed at least ten times. The genes are TRBV4-3 and TRBJ2-1; 8 nucleotides line up with TRBD2. V trimming: 2 bases; J trimming: 7 bases; junction bases outside the gene matches: 7. The CDR3 loop spans 15 amino acids. Germline lookup yields CDR1 LGHNA and CDR2 YSLEER. The CDR3: CASSQLLAGKNEQFF. The CDR3 DNA reads TGCGCCAGCAGCCAACTTTTAGCGGGAAAGAATGAGCAGTTCTTC.

On this clonotype itself: A much larger clone differs from this one at a single base, so this may be a read error. This sequence joins TRBV7-9 and TRBJ2-1, with no clear D. V was pared by 1 base and J by 8 bases, with 15 bases between. The germline gives CDR1 SEHNR, CDR2 FQNEAQ (reference sequence). This CDR3 contains 15 residues. The DNA of the CDR3 is TGTGCCAGCAGCTTAGTGGTAAATCGGTACGATGAGCAGTTCTTC. Translated: CASSLVVNRYDEQFF.

This clonotype has a count of ten or more. The chain carries TRBV5-5 and TRBJ2-7; maybe TRBD1 (5 bases). V lost 0 bases, J lost 6 bases, and 13 bases lay in between. The CDR3 runs 14 residues. The germline CDR1 and CDR2 sequences are SGHKS and YYEKEE (reference sequence). Here the CDR3 reads CASSLEWQGFEQYF. CDR3 nucleotide sequence: TGTGCCAGCAGCTTGGAGTGGCAGGGATTCGAGCAGTACTTC.

Many counts were recorded for this clonotype. The genes are TRBV6-5 and TRBJ1-1; D remains ambiguous. Trimming removed 0 bases at V and 1 base at J, with 9 bases between. The CDR3 length is 15 residues. Germline assignment: CDR1 MNHEY and CDR2 SVGAGI. The CDR3 reads CASSYSIGQNTEAFF. DNA for the CDR3: TGTGCCAGCAGTTACTCGATTGGGCAGAACACTGAAGCTTTCTTT.

This clonotype has a handful of counts. A far larger clone is only one base removed, so a read error is likely. The chain uses TRBV12-3 or TRBV12-4 and TRBJ2-1, with 11 bases identical to TRBD2. V dropped 6 bases and J dropped 4; count of bases not matched to a gene: 5. The CDR3 has 15 amino acids. The CDR3 region has the DNA TGTGCCAGCAGACCCGGGACTAGCGGATACAATGAGCAGTTCTTC. It codes for CASRPGTSGYNEQFF.

The V gene is TRBV5-1, the J gene TRBJ2-5, with TRBD2 matching 11 bases. CDR1 and CDR2 (germline): SGHRS, YFSETQ. V lost 3 bases and J lost 1; bases outside the gene matches: 2. The CDR3 has 15 amino acids. CDR3 sequence (DNA): TGCGCCAGCAGCTCCGGACTAGCGGGCCAAGAGACCCAGTACTTC. This gives the protein CASSSGLAGQETQYF. Supplemented by reference TRBV5-1 and TRBJ2-5, the full variable domain reads KAGVTQTPRYLIKTRGQQVTLSCSPISGHRSVSWYQQTPGQGLQFLFEYFSETQRNKGNFPGRFSGRQFSNSRSEMNVSTLELGDSALYLCASSSGLAGQETQYFGPGTRLLVL.

This clonotype was detected many times. V gene TRBV29-1 combines with J gene TRBJ2-7; a possible D gene is TRBD2 (5 bases). The V gene lost 4 bases and the J gene lost 0 bases, with 10 bases spanning the gap. This CDR3 is 13 amino acids long. The germline V gene encodes CDR1 SQVTM and CDR2 ANQGSEA. CDR3 amino acids: CSVVEASSYEQYF. Here the CDR3 DNA reads TGCAGCGTTGTGGAGGCCAGCTCCTACGAGCAGTACTTC.